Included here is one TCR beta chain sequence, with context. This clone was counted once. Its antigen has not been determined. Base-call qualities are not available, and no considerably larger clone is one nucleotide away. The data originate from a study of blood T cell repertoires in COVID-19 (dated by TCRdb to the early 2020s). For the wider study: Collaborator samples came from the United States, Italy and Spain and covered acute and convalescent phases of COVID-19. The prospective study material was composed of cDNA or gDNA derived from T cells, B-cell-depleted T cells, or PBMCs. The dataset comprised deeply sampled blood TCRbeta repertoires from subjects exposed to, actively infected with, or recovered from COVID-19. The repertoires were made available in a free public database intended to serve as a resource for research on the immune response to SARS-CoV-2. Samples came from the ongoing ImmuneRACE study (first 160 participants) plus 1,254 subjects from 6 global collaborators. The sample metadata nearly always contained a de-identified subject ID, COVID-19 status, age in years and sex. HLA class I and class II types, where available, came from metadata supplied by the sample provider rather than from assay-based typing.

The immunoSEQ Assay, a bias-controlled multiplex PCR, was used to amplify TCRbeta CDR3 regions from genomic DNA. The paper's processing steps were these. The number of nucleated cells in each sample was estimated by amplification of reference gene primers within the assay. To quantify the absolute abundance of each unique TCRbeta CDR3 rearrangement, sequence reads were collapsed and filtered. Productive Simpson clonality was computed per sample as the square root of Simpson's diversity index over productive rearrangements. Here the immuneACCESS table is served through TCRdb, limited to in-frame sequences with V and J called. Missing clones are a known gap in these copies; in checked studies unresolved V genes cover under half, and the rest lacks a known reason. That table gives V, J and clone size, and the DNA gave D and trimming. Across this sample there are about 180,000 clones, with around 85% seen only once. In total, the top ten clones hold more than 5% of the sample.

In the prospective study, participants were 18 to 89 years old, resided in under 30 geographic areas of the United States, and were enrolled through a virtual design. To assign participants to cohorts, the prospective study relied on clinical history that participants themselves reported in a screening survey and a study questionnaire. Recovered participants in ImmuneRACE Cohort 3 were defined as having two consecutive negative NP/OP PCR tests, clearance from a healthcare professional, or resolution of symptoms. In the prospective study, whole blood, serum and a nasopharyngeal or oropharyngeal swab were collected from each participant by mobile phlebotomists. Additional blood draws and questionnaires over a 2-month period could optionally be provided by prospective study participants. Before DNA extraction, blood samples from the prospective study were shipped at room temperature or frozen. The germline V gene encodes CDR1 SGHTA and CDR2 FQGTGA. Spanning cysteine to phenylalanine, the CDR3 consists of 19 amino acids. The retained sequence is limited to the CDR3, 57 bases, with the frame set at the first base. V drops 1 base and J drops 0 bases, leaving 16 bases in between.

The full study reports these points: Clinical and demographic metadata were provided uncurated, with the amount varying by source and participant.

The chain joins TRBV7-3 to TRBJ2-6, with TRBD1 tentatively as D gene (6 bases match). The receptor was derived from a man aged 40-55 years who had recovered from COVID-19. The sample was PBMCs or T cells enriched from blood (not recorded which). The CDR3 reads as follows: CASSLNSDSPYSGANVLTF. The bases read TGTGCCAGCAGCTTAAATTCGGACAGCCCGTACTCTGGGGCCAACGTCCTGACTTTC.